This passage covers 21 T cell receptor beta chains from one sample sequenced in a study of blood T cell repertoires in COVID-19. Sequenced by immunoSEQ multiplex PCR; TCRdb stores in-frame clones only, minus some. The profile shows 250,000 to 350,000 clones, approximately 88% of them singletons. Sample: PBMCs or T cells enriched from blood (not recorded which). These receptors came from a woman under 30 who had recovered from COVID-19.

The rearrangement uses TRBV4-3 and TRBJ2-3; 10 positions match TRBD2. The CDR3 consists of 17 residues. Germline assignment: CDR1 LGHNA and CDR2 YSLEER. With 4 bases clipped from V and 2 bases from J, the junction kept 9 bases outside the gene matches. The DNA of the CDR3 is TGCGCCAGCAGCCGAGCTAGCGGGGGTTCTAACACAGATACGCAGTATTTT. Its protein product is CASSRASGGSNTDTQYF.

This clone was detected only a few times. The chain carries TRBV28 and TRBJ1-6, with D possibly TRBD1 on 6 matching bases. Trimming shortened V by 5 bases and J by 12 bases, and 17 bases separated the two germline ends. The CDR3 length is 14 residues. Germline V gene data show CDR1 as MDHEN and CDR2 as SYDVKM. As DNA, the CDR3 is TGTGCCAGCAGTACGAACAGGGAAAGAAGACCCCTCCACTTT. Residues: CASSTNRERRPLHF.

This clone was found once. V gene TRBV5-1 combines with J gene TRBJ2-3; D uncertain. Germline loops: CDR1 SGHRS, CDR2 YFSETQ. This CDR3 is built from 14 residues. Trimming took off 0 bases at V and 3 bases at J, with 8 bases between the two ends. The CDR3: CASSLGGDTDTQYF. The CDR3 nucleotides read TGCGCCAGCAGCTTGGGAGGAGATACAGATACGCAGTATTTT.

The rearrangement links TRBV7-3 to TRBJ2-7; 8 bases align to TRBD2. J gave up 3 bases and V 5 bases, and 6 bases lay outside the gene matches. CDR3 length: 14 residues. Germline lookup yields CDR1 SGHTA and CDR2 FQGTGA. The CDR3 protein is CASSPSGSIYEQYF. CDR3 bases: TGTGCCAGCAGCCCGAGCGGGAGTATCTACGAGCAGTACTTC.

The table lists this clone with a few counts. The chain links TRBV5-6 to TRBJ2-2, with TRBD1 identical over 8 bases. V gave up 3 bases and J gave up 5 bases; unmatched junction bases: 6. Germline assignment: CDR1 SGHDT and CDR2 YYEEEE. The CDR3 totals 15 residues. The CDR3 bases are TGTGCCAGCAGCTCGGGGACAGGCAGGACCGGGGAGCTGTTTTTT. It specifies CASSSGTGRTGELFF.

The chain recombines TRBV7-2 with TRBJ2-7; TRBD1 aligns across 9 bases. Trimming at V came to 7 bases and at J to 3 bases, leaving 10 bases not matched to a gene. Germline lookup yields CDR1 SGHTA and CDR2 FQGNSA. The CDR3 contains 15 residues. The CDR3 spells CASTVRDRDFYEQYF. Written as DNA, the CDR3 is TGTGCCAGCACCGTGAGGGACAGGGACTTCTACGAGCAGTACTTC.

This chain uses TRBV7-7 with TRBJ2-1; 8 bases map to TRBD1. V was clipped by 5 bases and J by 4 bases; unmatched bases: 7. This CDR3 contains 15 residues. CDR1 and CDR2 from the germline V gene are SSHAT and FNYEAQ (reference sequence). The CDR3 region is CASSPNRGDYNEQFF. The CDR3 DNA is TGTGCCAGCAGCCCGAACAGGGGGGATTACAATGAGCAGTTCTTC.

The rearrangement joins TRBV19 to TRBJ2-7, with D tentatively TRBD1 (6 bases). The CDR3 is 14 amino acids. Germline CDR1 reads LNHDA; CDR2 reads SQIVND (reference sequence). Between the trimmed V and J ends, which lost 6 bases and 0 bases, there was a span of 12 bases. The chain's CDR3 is CASSRNRDSYEQYF. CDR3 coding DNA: TGTGCCAGTAGCAGGAACAGGGACTCCTACGAGCAGTACTTC. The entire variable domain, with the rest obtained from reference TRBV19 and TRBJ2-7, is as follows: DGGITQSPKYLFRKEGQNVTLSCEQNLNHDAMYWYRQDPGQGLRLIYYSQIVNDFQKGDIAEGYSVSREKKESFPLTVTSAQKNPTAFYLCASSRNRDSYEQYFGPGTRLTVT.

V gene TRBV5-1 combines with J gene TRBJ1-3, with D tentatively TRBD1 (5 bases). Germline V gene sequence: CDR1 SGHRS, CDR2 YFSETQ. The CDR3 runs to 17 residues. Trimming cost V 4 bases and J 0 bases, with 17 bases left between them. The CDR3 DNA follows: TGCGCCAGCAGCCCCCTTGGTGGGGCGGCCTCTGGAAACACCATATATTTT. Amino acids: CASSPLGGAASGNTIYF.

The chain's CDR3 is CASSLDSFDEKLFF. The CDR3 DNA follows: TGTGCCAGCAGCCTGGACAGCTTCGATGAAAAACTGTTTTTT. J is TRBJ1-4 and V is TRBV7-9; a weak D match, TRBD1 (6 bases). Between the trimmed V and J ends, which lost 5 bases and 6 bases, there was a span of 13 bases. The CDR3 extends over 14 amino acids. Per germline, CDR1 SEHNR and CDR2 FQNEAQ (reference sequence).

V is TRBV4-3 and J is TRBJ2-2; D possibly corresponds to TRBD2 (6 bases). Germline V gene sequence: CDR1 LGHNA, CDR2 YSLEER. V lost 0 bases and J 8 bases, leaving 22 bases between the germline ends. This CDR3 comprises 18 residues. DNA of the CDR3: TGCGCCAGCAGCCAAGAAGCCGCGGGGACTGACGCCTGGGGGGAGCTGTTTTTT. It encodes CASSQEAAGTDAWGELFF.

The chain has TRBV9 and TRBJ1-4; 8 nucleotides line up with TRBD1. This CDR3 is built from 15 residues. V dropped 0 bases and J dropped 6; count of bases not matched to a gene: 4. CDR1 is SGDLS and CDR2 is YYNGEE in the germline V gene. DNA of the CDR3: TGTGCCAGCAGCGTAGGGACAGGGCTCGATGAAAAACTGTTTTTT. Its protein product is CASSVGTGLDEKLFF. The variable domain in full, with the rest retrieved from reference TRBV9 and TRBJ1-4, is DSGVTQTPKHLITATGQRVTLRCSPRSGDLSVYWYQQSLDQGLQFLIQYYNGEERAKGNILERFSAQQFPDLHSELNLSSLELGDSALYFCASSVGTGLDEKLFFGSGTQLSVL.

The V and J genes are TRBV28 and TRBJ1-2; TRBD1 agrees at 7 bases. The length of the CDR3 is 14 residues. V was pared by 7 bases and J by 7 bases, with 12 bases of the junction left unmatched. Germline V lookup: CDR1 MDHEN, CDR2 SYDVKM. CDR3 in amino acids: CASIPGTVFSGYTF. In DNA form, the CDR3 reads TGTGCCAGCATCCCCGGGACAGTATTCAGTGGCTACACCTTC.

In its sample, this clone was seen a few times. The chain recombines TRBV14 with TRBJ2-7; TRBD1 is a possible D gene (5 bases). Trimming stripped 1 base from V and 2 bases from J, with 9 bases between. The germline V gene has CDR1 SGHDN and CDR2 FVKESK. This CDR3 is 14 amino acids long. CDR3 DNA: TGTGCCAGCAGCCAAGGGGGCCTAACCTACGAGCAGTACTTC. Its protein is CASSQGGLTYEQYF.

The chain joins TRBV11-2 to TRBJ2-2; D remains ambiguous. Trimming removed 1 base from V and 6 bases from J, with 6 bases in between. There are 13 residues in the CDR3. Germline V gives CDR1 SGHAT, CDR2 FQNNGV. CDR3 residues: CASSLAASGELFF. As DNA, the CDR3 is TGTGCCAGCAGCTTAGCTGCGTCCGGGGAGCTGTTTTTT.

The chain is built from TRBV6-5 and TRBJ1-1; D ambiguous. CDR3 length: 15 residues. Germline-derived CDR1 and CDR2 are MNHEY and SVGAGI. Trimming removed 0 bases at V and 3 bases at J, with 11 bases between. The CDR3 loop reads CASSYSRKVHTEAFF. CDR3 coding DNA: TGTGCCAGCAGTTACTCGAGGAAGGTACACACTGAAGCTTTCTTT.

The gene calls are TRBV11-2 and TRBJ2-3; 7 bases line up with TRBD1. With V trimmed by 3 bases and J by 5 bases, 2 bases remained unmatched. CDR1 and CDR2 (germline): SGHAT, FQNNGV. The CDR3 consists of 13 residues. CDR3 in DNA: TGTGCCAGCAGCTTCGACAGGGAAGATACGCAGTATTTT. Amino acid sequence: CASSFDREDTQYF.

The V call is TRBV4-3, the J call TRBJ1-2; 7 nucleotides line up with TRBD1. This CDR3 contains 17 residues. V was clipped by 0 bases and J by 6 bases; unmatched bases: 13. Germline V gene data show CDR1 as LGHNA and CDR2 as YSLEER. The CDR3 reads CASSQDYRGLRFNGYTF. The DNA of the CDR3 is TGCGCCAGCAGCCAAGATTATAGGGGGCTTCGGTTTAATGGCTACACCTTC.

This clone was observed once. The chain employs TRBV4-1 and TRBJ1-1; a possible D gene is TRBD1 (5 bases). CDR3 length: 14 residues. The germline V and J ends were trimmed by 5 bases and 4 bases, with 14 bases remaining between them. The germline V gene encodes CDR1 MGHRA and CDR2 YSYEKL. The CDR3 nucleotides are TGCGCCAGCAGCGCCCAGGGCGCTGGCACTGAAGCTTTCTTT. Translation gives CASSAQGAGTEAFF.

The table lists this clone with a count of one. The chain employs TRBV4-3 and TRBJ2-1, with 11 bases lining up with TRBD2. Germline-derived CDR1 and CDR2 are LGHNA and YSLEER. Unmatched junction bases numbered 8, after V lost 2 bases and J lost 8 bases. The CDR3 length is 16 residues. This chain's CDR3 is CASSQSLVAGGDEQFF. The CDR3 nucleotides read TGCGCCAGCAGCCAATCGTTGGTAGCGGGAGGGGATGAGCAGTTCTTC.

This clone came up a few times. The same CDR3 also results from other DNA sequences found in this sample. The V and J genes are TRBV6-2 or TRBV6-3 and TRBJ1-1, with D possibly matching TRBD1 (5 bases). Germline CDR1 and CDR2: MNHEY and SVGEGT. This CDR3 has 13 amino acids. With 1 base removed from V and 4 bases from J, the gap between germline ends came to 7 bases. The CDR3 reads CASSYLGGTEAFF. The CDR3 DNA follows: TGTGCCAGCAGTTACTTGGGGGGCACTGAAGCTTTCTTT.